These T cell receptor beta chains were read from a single sample in a study of blood T cell repertoires in COVID-19. Produced via immunoSEQ multiplex PCR; TCRdb's table is partial and in-frame only. This table has approximately 360,000 clones, roughly four fifths appearing once. The material sequenced was PBMCs or T cells enriched from blood (not recorded which). These receptors all stem from a woman aged 45-65 years who had recovered from COVID-19. Both conserved end residues are part of each CDR3. D genes are given only for firm matches. Part of the rows lack a size; the others show once, few, many or a class for expanded clones.

CDR3aa: CASSGAVRTGTIQETQYF
CDR3nt: TGTGCCAGCAGCGGAGCGGTTCGGACAGGGACCATCCAAGAGACCCAGTACTTC
d_gene: TRBD1
j_gene: TRBJ2-5
abundance: NA
v_gene: TRBV11-3

CDR3aa: CASSHAGLANEQFF
CDR3nt: TGTGCCAGCAGCCACGCCGGACTAGCGAATGAGCAGTTCTTC
d_gene: TRBD2
j_gene: TRBJ2-1
abundance: NA
v_gene: TRBV6-2/TRBV6-3

CDR3aa: CASSGIATGSNEKLFF
CDR3nt: TGTGCCAGCAGTGGGATCGCGACAGGTTCTAATGAAAAACTGTTTTTT
d_gene: NA
j_gene: TRBJ1-4
abundance: few
v_gene: TRBV2

CDR3aa: CASSGGAASTEAFF
CDR3nt: TGTGCCAGCAGCGGGGGGGCAGCTAGCACTGAAGCTTTCTTT
d_gene: NA
j_gene: TRBJ1-1
abundance: NA
v_gene: TRBV28

CDR3aa: CASKYSMNTEAFF
CDR3nt: TGTGCCAGCAAATACAGCATGAACACTGAAGCTTTCTTT
d_gene: NA
j_gene: TRBJ1-1
abundance: NA
v_gene: TRBV2

CDR3aa: CASSFDRLNTEAFF
CDR3nt: TGTGCCAGCAGCTTCGACAGATTAAACACTGAAGCTTTCTTT
d_gene: NA
j_gene: TRBJ1-1
abundance: NA
v_gene: TRBV11-3

CDR3aa: CASSPHERTSYGYTF
CDR3nt: TGTGCCAGCAGCCCCCATGAGAGGACAAGTTATGGCTACACCTTC
d_gene: NA
j_gene: TRBJ1-2
abundance: few
v_gene: TRBV7-9

CDR3aa: CASSQAQGYGYTF
CDR3nt: TGCGCCAGCAGCCAAGCTCAGGGCTATGGCTACACCTTC
d_gene: NA
j_gene: TRBJ1-2
abundance: NA
v_gene: TRBV4-3

CDR3aa: CASGFQGDIQYF
CDR3nt: TGTGCCAGCGGATTCCAAGGGGACATTCAGTACTTC
d_gene: NA
j_gene: TRBJ2-4
abundance: once
v_gene: TRBV2

CDR3aa: CASSPESVAFF
CDR3nt: TGTGCCAGCTCACCCGAAAGCGTAGCTTTCTTT
d_gene: NA
j_gene: TRBJ1-1
abundance: NA
v_gene: TRBV18

CDR3aa: CASSVGDRVKSQFF
CDR3nt: TGTGCCAGCAGCGTAGGGGACAGGGTCAAATCTCAGTTCTTC
d_gene: TRBD1
j_gene: TRBJ2-1
abundance: NA
v_gene: TRBV9

CDR3aa: CASRPTPRTEGSGNTIYF
CDR3nt: TGTGCCAGCAGGCCAACCCCCAGAACTGAGGGAAGTGGAAACACCATATATTTT
d_gene: NA
j_gene: TRBJ1-3
abundance: NA
v_gene: TRBV7-2

CDR3aa: CASSQDGTGVGNEQFF
CDR3nt: TGTGCCAGCAGCCAAGATGGGACAGGCGTGGGCAATGAGCAGTTCTTC
d_gene: TRBD1
j_gene: TRBJ2-1
abundance: NA
v_gene: TRBV3-1/TRBV3-2

CDR3aa: CASSPDKRAPGDTEAFF
CDR3nt: TGTGCCAGCAGCCCAGATAAGAGGGCCCCCGGGGACACTGAAGCTTTCTTT
d_gene: NA
j_gene: TRBJ1-1
abundance: few
v_gene: TRBV7-3

CDR3aa: CASSQFGTGSMNTEAFF
CDR3nt: TGTGCCAGCAGCCAATTTGGGACAGGGTCCATGAACACTGAAGCTTTCTTT
d_gene: TRBD1
j_gene: TRBJ1-1
abundance: NA
v_gene: TRBV3-1/TRBV3-2

CDR3aa: CASSETSGGRGDTQYF
CDR3nt: TGTGCCAGCAGCGAGACTAGCGGGGGAAGGGGAGATACGCAGTATTTT
d_gene: TRBD2
j_gene: TRBJ2-3
abundance: NA
v_gene: TRBV11-1

CDR3aa: CASSLVGGGETQYF
CDR3nt: TGTGCCAGCAGTTTAGTAGGTGGGGGGGAGACCCAGTACTTC
d_gene: NA
j_gene: TRBJ2-5
abundance: NA
v_gene: TRBV27

CDR3aa: CASTSFPAGGGNYGYTF
CDR3nt: TGTGCCAGTACAAGTTTCCCAGCGGGCGGGGGGAACTATGGCTACACCTTC
d_gene: NA
j_gene: TRBJ1-2
abundance: NA
v_gene: TRBV19

CDR3aa: CASSLALSSGSPNEQFF
CDR3nt: TGCGCCAGCAGCTTGGCCTTGAGTAGCGGGAGTCCCAATGAGCAGTTCTTC
d_gene: TRBD2
j_gene: TRBJ2-1
abundance: NA
v_gene: TRBV5-1

CDR3aa: CASSEAGGYGYTF
CDR3nt: TGTGCCAGCAGTGAAGCAGGAGGGTATGGCTACACCTTC
d_gene: NA
j_gene: TRBJ1-2
abundance: NA
v_gene: TRBV6-1

CDR3aa: CASRPPGQGAEGYTF
CDR3nt: TGTGCCAGCAGGCCTCCGGGACAGGGGGCGGAGGGCTACACCTTC
d_gene: TRBD1
j_gene: TRBJ1-2
abundance: NA
v_gene: TRBV6-6

CDR3aa: CASSYSFNSIGYTF
CDR3nt: TGTGCCAGCAGTTACTCTTTTAATAGTATCGGCTACACCTTC
d_gene: NA
j_gene: TRBJ1-2
abundance: NA
v_gene: TRBV6-5

CDR3aa: CASSFRLAGASYNEQFF
CDR3nt: TGTGCCAGCAGTTTCCGACTAGCGGGAGCTTCTTACAATGAGCAGTTCTTC
d_gene: TRBD2
j_gene: TRBJ2-1
abundance: NA
v_gene: TRBV27

CDR3aa: CASSHEVTGVPTGELFF
CDR3nt: TGTGCCAGCAGCCATGAAGTGACAGGGGTACCGACCGGGGAGCTGTTTTTT
d_gene: TRBD1
j_gene: TRBJ2-2
abundance: NA
v_gene: TRBV7-6

CDR3aa: CASSPHRLAGNTGELFF
CDR3nt: TGTGCCAGCAGCCCCCACAGACTAGCGGGGAACACCGGGGAGCTGTTTTTT
d_gene: TRBD2
j_gene: TRBJ2-2
abundance: NA
v_gene: TRBV3-1/TRBV3-2

CDR3aa: CASSQVIPLTSAIQYF
CDR3nt: TGCGCCAGCAGCCAAGTTATCCCCCTGACTAGCGCCATTCAGTACTTC
d_gene: TRBD2
j_gene: TRBJ2-4
abundance: few
v_gene: TRBV4-1

CDR3aa: CASSLYPVGGEQYF
CDR3nt: TGCGCCAGCAGCTTGTACCCCGTCGGGGGCGAGCAGTACTTC
d_gene: NA
j_gene: TRBJ2-7
abundance: NA
v_gene: TRBV5-1

CDR3aa: CASSLQTGYEQYF
CDR3nt: TGTGCCAGCAGCTTACAAACGGGTTACGAGCAGTACTTC
d_gene: NA
j_gene: TRBJ2-7
abundance: NA
v_gene: TRBV7-2

CDR3aa: CASSQGKPGAGHF
CDR3nt: TGTGCCAGCAGCCAAGGAAAACCTGGAGCGGGACACTTC
d_gene: NA
j_gene: TRBJ1-2
abundance: NA
v_gene: TRBV3-1/TRBV3-2

CDR3aa: CASSVTLFF
CDR3nt: TGTGCCAGCAGCGTCACTCTATTCTTC
d_gene: NA
j_gene: TRBJ2-1
abundance: NA
v_gene: TRBV5-8